A selection of T cell receptor beta chains follows, all from one sample in a study of T cell repertoires in cytomegalovirus infection. TCRdb reprocessed the reads with MiXCR, giving one entry per CDR3 protein. The sample records hundreds of thousands of distinct CDR3 sequences, less than 35% being singletons. Their target antigens are unknown. Sequenced material: cultured CD8+ T cells from PBMCs, taken from culture after CMV antigen stimulation. All receptors come from a human donor in good health (CMV status not recorded). Some clones in this sample may be carry-over from other donors' samples. Both conserved end residues are part of each CDR3. Each record gives: V gene, J gene, D gene, clone size, CDR3 protein, CDR3 DNA. D genes are given only for firm matches. Clone sizes are given selectively: once, few, many, or a class where the clone is expanded.

V gene: TRBV7-9; J gene: TRBJ2-5; D gene: NA; clone size: few; CDR3 protein: CASRDVQETQYF; CDR3 DNA: TGTGCAAGCCGGGACGTACAAGAGACCCAGTACTTC
V gene: TRBV4-2; J gene: TRBJ1-4; D gene: NA; clone size: NA; CDR3 protein: CASSPVDVGEKLFF; CDR3 DNA: TGTGCCAGCAGCCCAGTGGACGTGGGTGAAAAACTGTTTTTT
V gene: TRBV12-3/TRBV12-4; J gene: TRBJ2-1; D gene: NA; clone size: few; CDR3 protein: CASSQHNEQFF; CDR3 DNA: TGTGCCAGCAGCCAACACAATGAGCAGTTCTTC
V gene: TRBV7-9; J gene: TRBJ2-3; D gene: NA; clone size: many; CDR3 protein: CASSLLQSRTDTQYF; CDR3 DNA: TGTGCCAGCAGCTTACTGCAGTCTAGGACAGATACGCAGTATTTT
V gene: TRBV11-3; J gene: TRBJ2-5; D gene: TRBD1; clone size: NA; CDR3 protein: CASSEGQKETQYF; CDR3 DNA: TGTGCCAGCAGCGAGGGACAGAAAGAGACCCAGTACTTC
V gene: TRBV28; J gene: TRBJ2-2; D gene: TRBD1; clone size: NA; CDR3 protein: CASRDDRVGNTGELFF; CDR3 DNA: TGTGCCAGCAGGGACGACAGGGTGGGAAACACCGGGGAGCTGTTTTTT
V gene: TRBV2; J gene: TRBJ1-2; D gene: NA; clone size: few; CDR3 protein: CASTGRRNYGYTF; CDR3 DNA: TGTGCCAGCACGGGACGGAGAAACTATGGCTACACCTTC
V gene: TRBV18; J gene: TRBJ2-3; D gene: NA; clone size: few; CDR3 protein: CASSKEAGSARTDTQYF; CDR3 DNA: TGTGCCAGCTCAAAAGAGGCAGGATCGGCACGTACAGATACGCAGTATTTT
V gene: TRBV12-5; J gene: TRBJ1-1; D gene: NA; clone size: few; CDR3 protein: CASGLVGGQGTEAFF; CDR3 DNA: TGTGCTAGTGGTTTGGTGGGGGGTCAGGGGACTGAAGCTTTCTTT
V gene: TRBV6-1; J gene: TRBJ2-2; D gene: TRBD1; clone size: NA; CDR3 protein: CASCNLDRGWTGELFF; CDR3 DNA: TGTGCCAGCTGCAACCTGGACAGGGGGTGGACCGGGGAGCTGTTTTTT
V gene: TRBV15; J gene: TRBJ1-1; D gene: TRBD1; clone size: NA; CDR3 protein: CATSRDRTGLNTEAFF; CDR3 DNA: TGTGCCACCAGCAGAGATAGGACAGGACTGAACACTGAAGCTTTCTTT
V gene: TRBV20-1; J gene: TRBJ2-3; D gene: TRBD2; clone size: NA; CDR3 protein: CSARVAGVASTDTQYF; CDR3 DNA: TGCAGTGCTAGAGTAGCGGGGGTTGCTAGCACAGATACGCAGTATTTT
V gene: TRBV10-3; J gene: TRBJ1-2; D gene: NA; clone size: few; CDR3 protein: CAISGAEDPYGYTF; CDR3 DNA: TGTGCCATCAGTGGGGCGGAGGATCCGTATGGCTACACCTTC
V gene: TRBV20-1; J gene: TRBJ1-2; D gene: NA; clone size: NA; CDR3 protein: CSARDPGSGPYGYTF; CDR3 DNA: TGCAGTGCTAGAGATCCAGGCAGCGGACCCTATGGCTACACCTTC
V gene: TRBV19; J gene: TRBJ2-2; D gene: NA; clone size: few; CDR3 protein: CASSIIPGQVNAGELFF; CDR3 DNA: TGTGCCAGTAGTATTATCCCCGGTCAGGTTAACGCCGGGGAGCTGTTTTTT
V gene: TRBV5-4; J gene: TRBJ2-1; D gene: NA; clone size: many; CDR3 protein: CASSWDLNEQFF; CDR3 DNA: TGTGCCAGCAGCTGGGACTTAAATGAGCAGTTCTTC
V gene: TRBV12-3/TRBV12-4; J gene: TRBJ1-5; D gene: NA; clone size: NA; CDR3 protein: CASSFLIPLERQTNQPQHF; CDR3 DNA: TGTGCCAGCAGTTTCCTTATCCCCCTCGAACGTCAAACCAATCAGCCCCAGCATTTT
V gene: TRBV19; J gene: TRBJ2-1; D gene: NA; clone size: few; CDR3 protein: CASSISGRYEQFF; CDR3 DNA: TGTGCCAGTAGTATAAGTGGTCGATATGAGCAGTTCTTC
V gene: TRBV13; J gene: TRBJ1-2; D gene: TRBD1; clone size: NA; CDR3 protein: CASSFPTGGYGYTF; CDR3 DNA: TGTGCCAGCAGCTTCCCGACAGGGGGTTATGGCTACACCTTC
V gene: TRBV29-1; J gene: TRBJ2-3; D gene: TRBD1; clone size: few; CDR3 protein: CSAEGAGTDTQYF; CDR3 DNA: TGCAGCGCCGAGGGGGCGGGCACAGATACGCAGTATTTT
V gene: TRBV7-9; J gene: TRBJ2-5; D gene: TRBD2; clone size: NA; CDR3 protein: CASSSASGGPGETQYF; CDR3 DNA: TGTGCCAGCAGCTCCGCTAGCGGGGGGCCGGGGGAGACCCAGTACTTC
V gene: TRBV6-5; J gene: TRBJ2-7; D gene: NA; clone size: once; CDR3 protein: CATRAGGPTYEQYF; CDR3 DNA: TGTGCCACCAGGGCTGGCGGACCGACCTACGAGCAGTACTTC
V gene: TRBV4-1; J gene: TRBJ2-2; D gene: TRBD1; clone size: NA; CDR3 protein: CASSHGQGDGAGELFF; CDR3 DNA: TGCGCCAGCAGCCACGGACAGGGGGACGGGGCCGGGGAGCTGTTTTTT
V gene: TRBV19; J gene: TRBJ2-1; D gene: TRBD1; clone size: NA; CDR3 protein: CASSIVGTGYNEQFF; CDR3 DNA: TGTGCCAGTAGTATAGTCGGGACAGGGTACAATGAGCAGTTCTTC
V gene: TRBV5-6; J gene: TRBJ1-4; D gene: TRBD1; clone size: few; CDR3 protein: CASSLTTGDYEKLFF; CDR3 DNA: TGTGCCAGCAGCTTGACGACAGGGGACTATGAAAAACTGTTTTTT
V gene: TRBV2; J gene: TRBJ2-1; D gene: TRBD2; clone size: few; CDR3 protein: CASSPPGRGGKNEQFF; CDR3 DNA: TGTGCCAGCAGTCCCCCAGGGCGGGGGGGCAAAAATGAGCAGTTCTTC
V gene: TRBV6-1; J gene: TRBJ2-6; D gene: TRBD1; clone size: NA; CDR3 protein: CASSLSPTGPSGANVLTF; CDR3 DNA: TGTGCCAGCAGTCTCTCCCCGACAGGGCCGTCTGGGGCCAACGTCCTGACTTTC
V gene: TRBV6-5; J gene: TRBJ2-1; D gene: TRBD2; clone size: few; CDR3 protein: CASSYSGPGLAGGPSYNEQFF; CDR3 DNA: TGTGCCAGCAGTTACTCAGGACCGGGACTAGCGGGGGGGCCTTCCTACAATGAGCAGTTCTTC
V gene: TRBV19; J gene: TRBJ2-1; D gene: NA; clone size: NA; CDR3 protein: CASSPQVLEGEQFF; CDR3 DNA: TGTGCCAGTAGTCCCCAAGTCCTCGAGGGTGAGCAGTTCTTC
V gene: TRBV7-6; J gene: TRBJ1-5; D gene: NA; clone size: many; CDR3 protein: CASSPDSNQPQHF; CDR3 DNA: TGTGCCAGCAGCCCAGATAGCAATCAGCCCCAGCATTTT
V gene: TRBV7-4; J gene: TRBJ1-2; D gene: NA; clone size: NA; CDR3 protein: CASSLFASGIKRRYGYTF; CDR3 DNA: TGTGCCAGCAGCTTATTTGCTTCAGGGATTAAGAGGCGGTATGGCTACACCTTC
V gene: TRBV7-9; J gene: TRBJ2-7; D gene: TRBD2; clone size: few; CDR3 protein: CASSLGGGGSGEQYF; CDR3 DNA: TGTGCCAGCAGCTTAGGCGGGGGGGGCTCGGGCGAGCAGTACTTC
V gene: TRBV7-9; J gene: TRBJ1-2; D gene: NA; clone size: NA; CDR3 protein: CASSSSLWGNYGYTF; CDR3 DNA: TGTGCCAGCAGCTCCTCGCTCTGGGGTAACTATGGCTACACCTTC
V gene: TRBV12-3/TRBV12-4; J gene: TRBJ2-2; D gene: TRBD2; clone size: many; CDR3 protein: CASSLLAGENTGELFF; CDR3 DNA: TGTGCCAGCAGTTTATTAGCGGGGGAAAACACCGGGGAGCTGTTTTTT
V gene: TRBV19; J gene: TRBJ1-5; D gene: TRBD1; clone size: many; CDR3 protein: CASSPTGVSNQPQHF; CDR3 DNA: TGTGCCAGTAGTCCTACAGGGGTTAGCAATCAGCCCCAGCATTTT
V gene: TRBV6-5; J gene: TRBJ2-3; D gene: NA; clone size: few; CDR3 protein: CASMWNGEPDTQYF; CDR3 DNA: TGTGCCAGCATGTGGAACGGGGAACCAGATACGCAGTATTTT
V gene: TRBV12-3/TRBV12-4; J gene: TRBJ2-3; D gene: NA; clone size: few; CDR3 protein: CASSTRPWGDTQYF; CDR3 DNA: TGTGCCAGCAGTACTCGGCCCTGGGGAGATACGCAGTATTTT
V gene: TRBV25-1; J gene: TRBJ2-7; D gene: NA; clone size: NA; CDR3 protein: CASSDITGTSYEQYF; CDR3 DNA: TGTGCCAGCAGTGACATTACAGGGACCTCCTACGAGCAGTACTTC
V gene: TRBV9; J gene: TRBJ2-1; D gene: TRBD2; clone size: NA; CDR3 protein: CASSVSSGGAGPYNEQFF; CDR3 DNA: TGTGCCAGCAGCGTGTCTAGCGGGGGGGCCGGGCCCTACAATGAGCAGTTCTTC
V gene: TRBV7-8; J gene: TRBJ1-6; D gene: NA; clone size: many; CDR3 protein: CASSLVRGPDSPLHF; CDR3 DNA: TGTGCCAGCAGCTTAGTGCGGGGTCCTGATTCACCCCTCCACTTT
V gene: TRBV19; J gene: TRBJ1-1; D gene: NA; clone size: NA; CDR3 protein: CASRGKGMNTEAFF; CDR3 DNA: TGTGCCAGTAGAGGAAAAGGGATGAACACTGAAGCTTTCTTT
V gene: TRBV20-1; J gene: TRBJ2-1; D gene: NA; clone size: NA; CDR3 protein: CSAPGTLYNEQFF; CDR3 DNA: TGCAGTGCCCCCGGGACACTTTACAATGAGCAGTTCTTC
V gene: TRBV27; J gene: TRBJ2-3; D gene: NA; clone size: few; CDR3 protein: CASNRLGGGTDTQYF; CDR3 DNA: TGTGCCAGCAACCGACTAGGCGGGGGCACAGATACGCAGTATTTT
V gene: TRBV7-6; J gene: TRBJ1-4; D gene: NA; clone size: NA; CDR3 protein: CASSLVRQQYEKLFF; CDR3 DNA: TGTGCCAGCAGCTTAGTCCGACAGCAGTATGAAAAACTGTTTTTT
V gene: TRBV7-8; J gene: TRBJ1-4; D gene: NA; clone size: NA; CDR3 protein: CASAHLGGTNEKLFF; CDR3 DNA: TGTGCCAGCGCCCACTTGGGAGGAACAAATGAAAAACTGTTTTTT
V gene: TRBV12-3/TRBV12-4; J gene: TRBJ2-3; D gene: NA; clone size: NA; CDR3 protein: CVSSPPSGPLASTDTQYF; CDR3 DNA: TGTGTCAGCAGTCCCCCGTCCGGGCCGTTGGCTAGCACAGATACGCAGTATTTT
V gene: TRBV12-3/TRBV12-4; J gene: TRBJ2-7; D gene: TRBD2; clone size: NA; CDR3 protein: CASKGAGGTYEQYF; CDR3 DNA: TGTGCCAGCAAAGGAGCGGGGGGGACCTACGAGCAGTACTTC
V gene: TRBV20-1; J gene: TRBJ2-3; D gene: TRBD2; clone size: once; CDR3 protein: CSIPGLAGGQDTQYF; CDR3 DNA: TGCAGTATCCCGGGACTAGCGGGGGGACAAGATACGCAGTATTTT
V gene: TRBV15; J gene: TRBJ1-1; D gene: NA; clone size: NA; CDR3 protein: CATSRVLQGEAFF; CDR3 DNA: TGTGCCACCAGCAGAGTGCTTCAGGGAGAAGCTTTCTTT
V gene: TRBV11-3; J gene: TRBJ2-1; D gene: NA; clone size: NA; CDR3 protein: CASSHWDFNEQFF; CDR3 DNA: TGTGCCAGCAGCCACTGGGACTTTAATGAGCAGTTCTTC
V gene: TRBV7-8; J gene: TRBJ2-1; D gene: NA; clone size: many; CDR3 protein: CASSLENNEQFF; CDR3 DNA: TGTGCCAGCAGCTTGGAGAACAATGAGCAGTTCTTC
V gene: TRBV24-1; J gene: TRBJ1-5; D gene: TRBD1; clone size: NA; CDR3 protein: CATSGGQGFNQPQHF; CDR3 DNA: TGTGCCACCAGTGGGGGACAGGGTTTCAATCAGCCCCAGCATTTT
V gene: TRBV6-6; J gene: TRBJ1-2; D gene: NA; clone size: NA; CDR3 protein: CASSYPDYNVGYGYTF; CDR3 DNA: TGTGCCAGCAGTTACCCGGATTACAACGTAGGCTATGGCTACACCTTC